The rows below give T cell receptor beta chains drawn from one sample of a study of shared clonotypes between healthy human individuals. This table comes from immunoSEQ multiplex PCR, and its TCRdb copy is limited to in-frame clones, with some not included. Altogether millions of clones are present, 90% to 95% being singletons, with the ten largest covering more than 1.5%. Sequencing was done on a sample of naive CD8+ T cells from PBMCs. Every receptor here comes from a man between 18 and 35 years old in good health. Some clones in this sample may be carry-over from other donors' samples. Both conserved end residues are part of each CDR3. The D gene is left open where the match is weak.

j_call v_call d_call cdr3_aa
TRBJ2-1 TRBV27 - CASSLSGGLAVGFEQFF
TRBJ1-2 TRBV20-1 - CSASAPRTF
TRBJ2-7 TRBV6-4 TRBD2 CASSDPSGRSYEQYF
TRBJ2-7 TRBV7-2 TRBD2 CASSITRASGRFYEQYF
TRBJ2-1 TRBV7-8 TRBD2 CASSLGLEGTSGSNEQFF
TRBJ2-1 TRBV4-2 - CASSIGRGMGNEQFF
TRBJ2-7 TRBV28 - CASSYGRDWSYEQYF
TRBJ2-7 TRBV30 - CAWSTPPGPVYEQYF
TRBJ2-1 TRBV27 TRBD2 CASSELAGVREQFF
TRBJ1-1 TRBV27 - CASSLSGYTEAFF
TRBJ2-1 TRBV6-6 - CASSPGTQYNEQFF
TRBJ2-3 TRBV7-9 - CASSPRETDSTDTQYF
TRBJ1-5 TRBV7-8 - CASSLAAVHYSNQPQHF
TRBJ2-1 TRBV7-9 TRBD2 CASSFGAGASYNEQFF
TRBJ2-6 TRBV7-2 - CASSLARGANVLTF
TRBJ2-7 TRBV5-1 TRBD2 CASSNRTSGSYEQYF
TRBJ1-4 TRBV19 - CASSSGATNEKLFF
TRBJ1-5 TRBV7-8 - CASSGGTLRSNQPQHF
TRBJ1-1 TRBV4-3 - CASSQDSGMNTEAFF
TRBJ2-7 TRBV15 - CATSRDGSDEQYF
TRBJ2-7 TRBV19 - CASSPVRVPSYEQYF
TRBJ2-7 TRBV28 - CASSDPMIREADLQYF
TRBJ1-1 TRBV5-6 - CASSLPGASPEAFF
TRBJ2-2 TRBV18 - CASSPPGSANTGELFF
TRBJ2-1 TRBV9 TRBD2 CASSVALSGRGSNEQFF
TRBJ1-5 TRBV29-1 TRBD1 CSVVTGYNQPQHF
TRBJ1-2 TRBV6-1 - CASILDRPLGYTF
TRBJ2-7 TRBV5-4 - CASSLYAERGYEQYF
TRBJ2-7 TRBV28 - CASSLRYEQYF
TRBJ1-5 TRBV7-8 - CASSLNPENQPQHF
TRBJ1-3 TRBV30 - CAWRDRISNTIYF
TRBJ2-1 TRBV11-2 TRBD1 CASTPATGGFGEQFF
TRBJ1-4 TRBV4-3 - CASSQDAVREKLFF
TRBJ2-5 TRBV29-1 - CSVAGNPQETQYF
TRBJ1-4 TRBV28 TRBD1 CASSFGWQGAGGKLFF
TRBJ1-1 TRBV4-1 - CASSSDRGWNTEAFF
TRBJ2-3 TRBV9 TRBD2 CASSARLAGGTDTQYF
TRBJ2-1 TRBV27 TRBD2 CASSSQTRIRTSGSSYNEQFF
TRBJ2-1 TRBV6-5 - CASSSLGAYNEQFF
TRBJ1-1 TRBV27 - CASSLFRQPNTEAFF
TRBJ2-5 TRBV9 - CASSPQQGRETQYF
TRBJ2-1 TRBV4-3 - CASSQDGGLQSYNEQFF